This TCR beta chain was sequenced for a study of T cells in Graves' hyperthyroidism and ophthalmopathy (dated by TCRdb to about 2019). Regarding the study in general: To identify distinguishing TCR V-J signatures, a discovery cohort of 90 to 100 patients was used, comprising 40 to 45 with Graves' ophthalmopathy and around 60 with stable Graves' hyperthyroidism. After sampling, hyperthyroidism patients received methimazole starting at 30 mg daily, and ophthalmopathy patients received high-dose intravenous methylprednisolone. Prospective prediction of ophthalmopathy was tested in an independent validation cohort consisting of roughly 19 hyperthyroidism patients and around 16 patients who later progressed to ophthalmopathy. According to the paper, TCR Vbeta CDR3 sequencing was carried out on 135 peripheral blood samples, which came from some 41 ophthalmopathy, 80 or so hyperthyroidism and around 17 progressor patients. Thyroid tissue and blood T-cell repertoires from roughly six Graves' hyperthyroidism patients were also compared in the study. The approximately 97 discovery patients were randomly divided into training and test sets at a 7:3 ratio. What the work shows at the level of the full study, not this receptor alone: In validation, the model predicted progression to ophthalmopathy with approximately 69% sensitivity and approximately 72% specificity, a median of 6.5 months before onset. In cross-validation, a model built on a 13 V-J signature told ophthalmopathy apart from stable hyperthyroidism with about 90% sensitivity and roughly 81% specificity, and in testing the same model reached 80%/75%. Most expanded thyroid clonotypes (frequency above 0.001) were also detected in blood, suggesting blood repertoires may reflect thyroid immune responses. No statistical method was used to fix the sample size in advance, and group allocation was not hidden from the investigators.

The TCR beta CDR3 regions were amplified from RNA transcripts. The TCR CDR3 was subjected to a first round of RT-PCR using the HTBI primer set and the Qiagen OneStep RT-PCR kit. The libraries were constructed in a second round of multiplex PCR and then size-selected and purified. Libraries were sequenced paired-end with 100 bp reads on an Illumina HiSeq2000. In the authors' own workflow: SOAPnuke was used to process the raw data, removing reads that contained adapters or uncalled bases, had a mean Phred below 15, or lacked an exact match to the constant primer or identifier. High-quality paired reads were merged using COPE v1.2.5, and each unique nucleotide sequence was defined as a clonotype. MiTCR v1.1 was used to align the clonotypes against IMGT TRBV, TRBD and TRBJ reference segments. The analysis included only V-J combinations with a frequency above 0.0001, which together covered approximately 99% of the repertoires. The TCS score was defined as the ratio of F50 (clonal expansion) to E x V (chaos), calculated using BLOSUM62-based TCRdist between CDR3 peptides within each V-J. Welch's t-statistics and random forest reduced 500 to 550 V-J features to roughly 13, which were used in a naive Bayes classifier (R e1071). The similarity between thyroid and blood repertoires was quantified using the Morisita-Horn index. TCRdb itself trimmed the public reads at Q25 with fastp, ran MiXCR and retained productive beta chains. Merged by CDR3 protein, the rows form single entries marked with the most common genes and DNA. The V and J calls, along with clone size, are taken from TCRdb and not from the paper's own processing. The sample table lists 610,000 or so distinct CDR3 sequences, about 43% of them with a count of one. The ten largest account for about 8.3% of the sample.

Concerning this clonotype itself: Which antigen it targets is not known. One base away there is no much larger clone; base qualities are not given.

Germline trimming: 4 bases from V, 3 bases from J; junction bases outside gene matches: 2. The CDR3 runs 13 amino acids, cysteine and phenylalanine included. Only the CDR3 region is kept as DNA, spanning 39 bases read in frame from base 1. CDR1 and CDR2 (SQVTM, ANQGSEA) derive from the germline V gene. Stable Graves' hyperthyroidism was defined as no progression to ophthalmopathy during 18 months of follow-up. Hyperthyroidism patients were newly diagnosed, with disease duration under 2 months, and aged 18 to 65 years. Patients with uncontrolled infections, other autoimmune diseases, pregnancy or lactation were excluded. Diagnoses were established on the basis of clinical symptoms, serum thyroxine and TRAb, thyroid ultrasound, and orbital computed tomography. Total RNA was extracted using Trizol reagent, and RNA quality was assessed on an Agilent 2100 Bioanalyzer.

This sequence originates from a woman in her late teens or twenties with Graves' hyperthyroidism. Sequenced: peripheral blood or thyroid tissue (not recorded which). This sequence uses TRBV29-1 and TRBJ2-7, and 11 junctional nucleotides match TRBD2. Here the CDR3 is given as CSVGSGRDYEQYF. The bases read TGCAGCGTTGGTAGCGGGAGGGACTACGAGCAGTACTTC.